These T cell receptor beta chains were read from a single sample in a study of siplizumab effects on memory and regulatory T cells. TCRdb's table, derived via immunoSEQ multiplex PCR, lists solely in-frame clones and lacks some. The table records some 100,000 clones, 94% of them present only once. Sequenced: non-Treg CD4+ T cells sorted from blood. The origin of the receptors is a human donor in good health. Both conserved end residues are part of each CDR3. The D gene is left open where the match is weak. Expanded clones are given a class, and other clones once, few, many or no size at all.

J gene | V gene | clone size | D gene | CDR3 protein | CDR3 DNA
TRBJ2-1 | TRBV11-2 | - | - | CASSHRSTGNEQFF | TGTGCCAGCAGCCATAGATCGACGGGCAATGAGCAGTTCTTC
TRBJ1-5 | TRBV27 | - | - | CASSPMGGAIGQPQHF | TGTGCCAGCAGCCCCATGGGGGGGGCGATAGGTCAGCCCCAGCATTTT
TRBJ1-1 | TRBV6-6 | - | - | CASHGSVTLNTEAFF | TGTGCCAGCCACGGGTCTGTGACACTGAACACTGAAGCTTTCTTT
TRBJ2-2 | TRBV7-3 | - | - | CASSPRGGTNTGELFF | TGTGCCAGCAGCCCCCGGGGAGGTACAAACACCGGGGAGCTGTTTTTT
TRBJ1-5 | TRBV27 | - | - | CASGIGQPQHF | TGTGCCAGCGGCATTGGGCAGCCCCAGCATTTT
TRBJ2-2 | TRBV11-3 | - | - | CASSPTRENTGELFF | TGTGCCAGCAGCCCGACCCGGGAGAACACCGGGGAGCTGTTTTTT
TRBJ2-7 | TRBV19 | - | - | CASSTGLMGYEQYF | TGTGCCAGTAGTACCGGGCTCATGGGCTACGAGCAGTACTTC
TRBJ2-2 | TRBV19 | - | TRBD2 | CASRRTGLAGGRTGELFF | TGTGCCAGTCGAAGGACGGGACTAGCGGGAGGGCGGACCGGGGAGCTGTTTTTT
TRBJ1-1 | TRBV19 | - | - | CASSPTQNTEAFF | TGTGCCAGTAGTCCGACACAGAACACTGAAGCTTTCTTT
TRBJ2-5 | TRBV14 | - | - | CASSPTGAGPETQYF | TGTGCCAGCAGCCCCACAGGGGCGGGACCAGAGACCCAGTACTTC
TRBJ2-7 | TRBV27 | - | - | CASSRDSLSYEQYF | TGTGCCAGCAGTAGGGACTCCCTCTCCTACGAGCAGTACTTC
TRBJ1-1 | TRBV10-3 | - | TRBD1 | CAIRMGQGAPEAFF | TGTGCCATCAGAATGGGACAGGGGGCACCTGAAGCTTTCTTT
TRBJ2-1 | TRBV7-3 | - | TRBD2 | CASSSGLAAYNEQFF | TGTGCCAGCAGCTCCGGACTAGCAGCTTACAATGAGCAGTTCTTC
TRBJ2-7 | TRBV5-4 | - | - | CASSLGGLISYEQYF | TGTGCCAGCAGCTTGGGGGGCCTAATTTCCTACGAGCAGTACTTC
TRBJ2-6 | TRBV27 | - | - | CASSQKIPQGGNVLTF | TGTGCCAGCAGTCAGAAGATCCCCCAAGGTGGCAACGTCCTGACTTTC
TRBJ2-5 | TRBV9 | - | - | CASSVGGGTSQETQYF | TGTGCCAGCAGCGTAGGGGGCGGGACCAGCCAAGAGACCCAGTACTTC
TRBJ2-5 | TRBV19 | - | TRBD2 | CASSIRREGRETQYF | TGTGCCAGTAGTATCAGGCGGGAGGGCCGAGAGACCCAGTACTTC
TRBJ2-3 | TRBV2 | - | TRBD2 | CASSEDASGREVDTQYF | TGTGCCAGCAGTGAAGATGCTAGCGGGAGGGAGGTAGATACGCAGTATTTT
TRBJ1-5 | TRBV2 | few | - | CASSERQGGTQPQHF | TGTGCCAGCAGTGAACGCCAGGGCGGTACTCAGCCCCAGCATTTT
TRBJ2-7 | TRBV28 | - | TRBD2 | CASSLGSGSHREQYF | TGTGCCAGCAGTTTGGGTAGCGGGTCGCACCGCGAGCAGTACTTC
TRBJ1-1 | TRBV5-4 | - | TRBD1 | CASRMAGTGATF | TGTGCCAGCAGGATGGCCGGGACAGGGGCTACGTTT
TRBJ2-7 | TRBV28 | - | TRBD1 | CASSPTRDRSLILYF | TGTGCCAGCAGCCCCACTCGGGACAGATCCTTAATCCTGTACTTC
TRBJ1-6 | TRBV7-9 | - | - | CASSPSGSSSPLHF | TGTGCCAGCAGCCCCTCCGGGTCCTCCTCACCCCTCCACTTT
TRBJ2-3 | TRBV2 | - | TRBD2 | CASRPSGSPDTQYF | TGTGCCAGCAGGCCGAGCGGGAGCCCAGATACGCAGTATTTT
TRBJ2-6 | TRBV5-4 | - | - | CASSLKNSGANVLTF | TGTGCCAGCAGCTTAAAGAACTCTGGGGCCAACGTCCTGACTTTC
TRBJ1-5 | TRBV28 | - | TRBD1 | CASSNRGSQPQHF | TGTGCCAGCAGTAACAGGGGAAGCCAGCCCCAGCATTTT
TRBJ2-5 | TRBV2 | - | - | CASYRQVNQETQYF | TGTGCCAGCTACCGACAGGTCAATCAAGAGACCCAGTACTTC
TRBJ2-5 | TRBV25-1 | - | - | CASSEVHLLQETQYF | TGTGCCAGCAGTGAGGTCCACCTCCTTCAAGAGACCCAGTACTTC